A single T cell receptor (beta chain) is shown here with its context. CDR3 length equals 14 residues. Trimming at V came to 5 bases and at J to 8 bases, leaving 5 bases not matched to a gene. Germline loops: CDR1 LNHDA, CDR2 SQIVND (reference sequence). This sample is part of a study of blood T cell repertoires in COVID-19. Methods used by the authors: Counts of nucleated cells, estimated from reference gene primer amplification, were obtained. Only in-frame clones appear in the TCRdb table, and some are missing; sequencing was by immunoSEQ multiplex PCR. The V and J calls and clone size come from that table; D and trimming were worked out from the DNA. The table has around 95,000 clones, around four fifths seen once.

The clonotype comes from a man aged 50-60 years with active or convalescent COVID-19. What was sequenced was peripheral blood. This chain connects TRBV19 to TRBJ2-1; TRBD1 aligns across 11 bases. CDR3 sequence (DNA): TGTGCCAGTAGTCTCAGGACAGGGGGCCATGAGCAGTTCTTC. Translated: CASSLRTGGHEQFF.